The next 25 T cell receptor beta chains were all read from a single sample in a study of cytomegalovirus exposure and HLA in healthy donors. Sequencing was performed with immunoSEQ multiplex PCR; in TCRdb, only in-frame clones are kept and a portion is missing. The repertoire includes over 100,000 clones, 75% to 90% of them detected once, and 0.95% to 1.5% sits in the top ten. Sequencing was performed on PBMCs. Receptors originate from a woman in her late teens or twenties in good health and CMV-seronegative.

There are a few counts of this clone. The rearrangement links TRBV9 to TRBJ2-7; TRBD2 matches 7 bases. The J segment lost 5 bases and the V segment lost 2 bases, leaving 1 base of the junction unmatched. Germline V gives CDR1 SGDLS, CDR2 YYNGEE. CDR3 length equals 12 residues. The DNA for the CDR3 is TGTGCCAGCAGCGTGGGGGGGAACGAGCAGTACTTC. Translated, it gives CASSVGGNEQYF.

The chain has TRBV2 and TRBJ1-4, with 9 bases aligning to TRBD1. V lost 6 bases to trimming and J lost 6 bases; unmatched junction nucleotides: 17. The CDR3 loop spans 18 amino acids. Germline CDR1 SNHLY, CDR2 FYNNEI. DNA for the CDR3: TGTGCCAGCAGGACACCTCGGACAGGGGAGGTCGAACATGAAAAACTGTTTTTT. The encoded protein is CASRTPRTGEVEHEKLFF.

The CDR3 sequence is CASTPGLAGGFEQYF. CDR3 DNA sequence: TGTGCCAGCACACCGGGACTAGCGGGGGGGTTCGAGCAGTACTTC. V and J are TRBV6-1 and TRBJ2-7; 16 nucleotides line up with TRBD2. The junction had 6 bases not matched to a gene; V was cut back by 7 bases and J by 6 bases. Germline V gene data show CDR1 as MNHNS and CDR2 as SASEGT. The CDR3 consists of 15 residues.

The chain has TRBV9 and TRBJ2-7, with TRBD2 matching over 8 bases. The CDR3 spans 14 residues. Germline CDR1 is SGDLS and CDR2 is YYNGEE. J lost 0 bases, V lost 3 bases, and 2 bases had no gene match. CDR3 bases: TGTGCCAGCAGCGGGACTAGCCTCTCCTACGAGCAGTACTTC. This gives the protein CASSGTSLSYEQYF.

To note about this clone: Relative to the germline gene, one junction end is altered; a read error may explain this. V is TRBV19 and J is TRBJ1-1; TRBD1 matches at 7 bases. This CDR3 spans 15 amino acids. CDR1 is LNHDA and CDR2 is SQIVND in the germline V gene (reference sequence). The CDR3 DNA reads TGTGCCAGTAGTCTAGAGACAGGGAGGAACACTGAAGCTTTCTTT. This codes for CASSLETGRNTEAFF.

The CDR3 reads CASSLGGGGEKLFF. DNA for the CDR3: TGCGCCAGCAGCTTGGGAGGGGGCGGTGAAAAACTGTTTTTT. The V and J genes are TRBV5-1 and TRBJ1-4; 7 nucleotides match TRBD1. The CDR3 has 14 residues. Germline CDR1 is SGHRS and CDR2 is YFSETQ. J was trimmed by 7 bases and V by 0 bases; bases with no gene match: 3.

J is TRBJ1-4 and V is TRBV2; a weak D match, TRBD1 (5 bases). Germline loops: CDR1 SNHLY, CDR2 FYNNEI. V gave up 8 bases and J gave up 8 bases, with 18 bases separating them. This CDR3 has 14 residues. The CDR3 DNA follows: TGTGCCAGCTGTAGGTCGGCAGGGAGGGAAAAACTGTTTTTT. Protein: CASCRSAGREKLFF.

The genes are TRBV11-2 and TRBJ2-7, with 12 bases matching TRBD2. The CDR3 sequence is 14 residues long. From germline, CDR1 is SGHAT and CDR2 FQNNGV. V was pared by 5 bases and J by 7 bases, with 6 bases of the junction left unmatched. The CDR3: CASSRTSGALEQYF. The CDR3 DNA sequence: TGTGCCAGCAGCCGGACTAGCGGGGCATTAGAGCAGTACTTC.

The chain is built from TRBV5-1 and TRBJ1-1; D is ambiguous. The V gene's germline CDR1 is SGHRS and CDR2 YFSETQ. This CDR3 has 15 residues. V was clipped by 6 bases and J by 3 bases, with 18 bases between them. CDR3 region: CASTSAAGYDTEAFF. CDR3 DNA: TGCGCCAGCACTTCAGCGGCGGGGTATGACACTGAAGCTTTCTTT.

This chain uses TRBV11-1 with TRBJ2-3, with D possibly TRBD2 on 5 matching bases. V shed 1 base and J shed 2 bases, with 10 bases lying between them. The germline V gene has CDR1 SGHAT and CDR2 FQDESV (reference sequence). The CDR3 sequence is 15 residues long. The CDR3 nucleotides read TGTGCCAGCAGCTTAGGACGCGGGCACACAGATACGCAGTATTTT. Translated, it gives CASSLGRGHTDTQYF.

Written as DNA, the CDR3 is TGTGCCAGCAGCGTTCTCACAGGGACAGGGGGCAATGAGCAGTTCTTC. Translating it yields CASSVLTGTGGNEQFF. The chain couples TRBV9 to TRBJ2-1, with 11 bases fitting TRBD1. CDR1 and CDR2 from the germline V gene are SGDLS and YYNGEE. The CDR3 is 16 residues long. Trimming cost V 2 bases and J 6 bases; bases outside gene matches: 7.

The rearrangement joins TRBV6-5 to TRBJ1-1; TRBD1 aligns across 10 bases. This CDR3 region has 16 residues. V gave up 0 bases and J gave up 7 bases; unmatched junction bases: 8. Germline V gene sequence: CDR1 MNHEY, CDR2 SVGAGI. In DNA form, the CDR3 reads TGTGCCAGCAGTTACTCAGACAGGGGGCGCGGGTTTGAAGCTTTCTTT. Residues: CASSYSDRGRGFEAFF.

The chain is built from TRBV10-3 and TRBJ1-5, with D maybe TRBD1 (6 bases). Between the trimmed V and J ends, which lost 0 bases and 9 bases, there was a span of 12 bases. Germline assignment: CDR1 ENHRY and CDR2 SYGVKD. This CDR3 comprises 14 residues. The CDR3 sequence is CAISESTGPRPQHF. The CDR3 coding sequence is TGTGCCATCAGTGAGTCAACAGGGCCCCGGCCCCAGCATTTT.

This chain connects TRBV6-1 to TRBJ1-2; 9 nucleotides line up with TRBD1. Germline-derived CDR1 and CDR2 are MNHNS and SASEGT. CDR3 length: 14 residues. Trimming cost V 4 bases and J 6 bases; bases outside gene matches: 6. CDR3 bases: TGTGCCAGCAGTGTGACAGGGGGACAGCATGGCTACACCTTC. It specifies CASSVTGGQHGYTF.

The gene calls are TRBV5-1 and TRBJ2-7; possible D gene TRBD2, 7 bases. V lost 4 bases and J 4 bases, leaving 18 bases between the germline ends. The CDR3 length is 15 residues. Germline V gene lookup returns CDR1 SGHRS and CDR2 YFSETQ. The CDR3 DNA sequence: TGCGCCAGCAGCCGTCGGAGGGGGGAGGGTTACGAGCAGTACTTC. Encoded protein: CASSRRRGEGYEQYF.

The chain has TRBV28 and TRBJ2-7, with 14 bases fitting TRBD2. V lost 6 bases to trimming and J lost 7 bases; unmatched junction nucleotides: 8. Germline lookup yields CDR1 MDHEN and CDR2 SYDVKM. The CDR3 sequence is 15 residues long. The CDR3 loop reads CASRPGLAGALEQYF. The CDR3 coding sequence is TGTGCCAGCAGACCGGGACTAGCGGGGGCGTTGGAGCAGTACTTC.

V and J are TRBV18 and TRBJ2-3, with D uncertain. With 3 bases removed from V and 2 bases from J, the gap between germline ends came to 6 bases. CDR3 length equals 13 residues. Germline assignment: CDR1 KGHSH and CDR2 LQKENI. The CDR3 DNA follows: TGTGCCAGCTCACCCGTACTCACAGATACGCAGTATTTT. The encoded protein is CASSPVLTDTQYF.

This rearrangement joins TRBV19 to TRBJ2-3, with 8 bases fitting TRBD2. Trimming at V came to 5 bases and at J to 2 bases, leaving 6 bases not matched to a gene. CDR1 LNHDA and CDR2 SQIVND come from the germline V gene (reference sequence). The CDR3 has 15 residues. Written as DNA, the CDR3 is TGTGCCAGTAGTGACCGGACTAGCACCACAGATACGCAGTATTTT. This sequence encodes CASSDRTSTTDTQYF. The full variable domain, completed using reference TRBV19 and TRBJ2-3, is DGGITQSPKYLFRKEGQNVTLSCEQNLNHDAMYWYRQDPGQGLRLIYYSQIVNDFQKGDIAEGYSVSREKKESFPLTVTSAQKNPTAFYLCASSDRTSTTDTQYFGPGTRLTVL.

The V and J genes are TRBV5-5 and TRBJ2-5, with a tentative D call TRBD1 (7 bases). Germline lookup yields CDR1 SGHKS and CDR2 YYEKEE (reference sequence). CDR3 length: 15 amino acids. With 4 bases removed from V and 5 bases from J, the gap between germline ends came to 18 bases. Here the CDR3 DNA reads TGTGCCAGCAGCCCCTCTTTGACAGGGAGGGAGACCCAGTACTTC. Its translation: CASSPSLTGRETQYF.

The chain employs TRBV13 and TRBJ2-3; TRBD2 matches at 13 bases. The CDR3 extends over 16 amino acids. V dropped 5 bases and J dropped 9; count of bases not matched to a gene: 11. Germline V gene lookup returns CDR1 PRHDT and CDR2 FYEKMQ (reference sequence). CDR3 in amino acids: CASSKGLAGAPSTQYF. As DNA, the CDR3 is TGTGCCAGCAGCAAAGGACTAGCGGGGGCCCCGTCCACGCAGTATTTT.

The chain recombines TRBV5-4 with TRBJ1-2; TRBD1 agrees at 12 bases. V was pared by 4 bases and J by 8 bases, with 12 bases of the junction left unmatched. Germline loops: CDR1 SGHNT, CDR2 YYREEE (reference sequence). CDR3 length: 16 amino acids. CDR3 residues: CASSTGTGGLQSGYTF. The DNA for the CDR3 is TGTGCCAGCAGCACCGGGACAGGGGGCTTACAAAGCGGCTACACCTTC.

The chain joins TRBV5-1 to TRBJ1-2; the D is unclear. Germline V lookup: CDR1 SGHRS, CDR2 YFSETQ. The CDR3 extends over 12 amino acids. The germline V and J ends were trimmed by 0 bases and 8 bases, with 8 bases remaining between them. The CDR3 DNA is TGCGCCAGCAGCTTGGCCGGGGAGGGCTACACCTTC. The encoded protein is CASSLAGEGYTF. The full variable domain, rest sourced from reference TRBV5-1 and TRBJ1-2, is KAGVTQTPRYLIKTRGQQVTLSCSPISGHRSVSWYQQTPGQGLQFLFEYFSETQRNKGNFPGRFSGRQFSNSRSEMNVSTLELGDSALYLCASSLAGEGYTFGSGTRLTVV.

The V gene is TRBV7-2, the J gene TRBJ2-7, with D tentatively TRBD1 (5 bases). Germline V gives CDR1 SGHTA, CDR2 FQGNSA. V shed 1 base and J shed 0 bases, with 22 bases lying between them. This CDR3 has 19 amino acids. CDR3: CASSLVVDLLGQSSYEQYF. Here the CDR3 DNA reads TGTGCCAGCAGCTTAGTAGTGGACCTTCTAGGACAAAGCTCCTACGAGCAGTACTTC.

The chain employs TRBV5-4 and TRBJ1-6, with a tentative D call TRBD1 (6 bases). Per the germline V gene, CDR1 is SGHNT and CDR2 is YYREEE (reference sequence). V lost 4 bases to trimming and J lost 4 bases, with 15 bases between them. The CDR3 loop spans 16 amino acids. The CDR3, as DNA: TGTGCCAGCAGCCCCTCAGGTCAGGGGTATAATTCACCCCTCCACTTT. Amino acid sequence: CASSPSGQGYNSPLHF.

The rearrangement links TRBV18 to TRBJ2-7; maybe TRBD1 (5 bases). V shed 2 bases and J shed 0 bases, with 5 bases lying between them. Germline CDR1 is KGHSH and CDR2 is LQKENI. The CDR3 is made up of 13 amino acids. The CDR3: CASSPDSSYEQYF. In DNA form, the CDR3 reads TGTGCCAGCTCACCAGACAGCTCCTACGAGCAGTACTTC.